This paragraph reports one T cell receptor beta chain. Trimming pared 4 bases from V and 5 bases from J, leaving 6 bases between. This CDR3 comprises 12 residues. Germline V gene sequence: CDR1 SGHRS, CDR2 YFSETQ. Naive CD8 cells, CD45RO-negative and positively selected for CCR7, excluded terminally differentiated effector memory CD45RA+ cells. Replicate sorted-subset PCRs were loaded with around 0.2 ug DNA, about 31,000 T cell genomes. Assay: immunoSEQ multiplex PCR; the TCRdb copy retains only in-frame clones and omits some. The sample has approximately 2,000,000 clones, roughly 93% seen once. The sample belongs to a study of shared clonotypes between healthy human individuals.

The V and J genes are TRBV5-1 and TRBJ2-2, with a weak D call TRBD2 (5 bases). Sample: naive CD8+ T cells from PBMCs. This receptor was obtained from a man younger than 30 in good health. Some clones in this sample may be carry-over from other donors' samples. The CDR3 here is CASSGETGELFF. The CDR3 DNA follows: TGCGCCAGCAGCGGGGAGACCGGGGAGCTGTTTTTT.